This T cell receptor beta chain was observed in a study of response to subunit inactivated influenza vaccine. V lost 6 bases, J lost 6 bases, and 10 bases stayed unmatched. Germline V gene sequence: CDR1 MNHEY, CDR2 SVGEGT. CDR3 length: 15 residues. General observations from the study: Authors suggested each seasonal influenza vaccination recruits few new T cells.

This clonotype was counted a few times. The target antigen is unknown. One entry per CDR3 protein results from TCRdb running MiXCR on the RT-PCR reads. This sample has hundreds of thousands of distinct CDR3 sequences, with 16% found just once. This clonotype was obtained from a man aged 45-69 years who received an inactivated influenza vaccine. This sample comprised CD4+ T cells sorted from PBMCs, obtained roughly 24 months after vaccination. J is TRBJ2-1 and V is TRBV6-2 or TRBV6-3, with 8 bases that match TRBD2. The CDR3 coding sequence is TGTGCCAGCAGCCCGCCGAACGGGGGGGGCAATGAGCAGTTCTTC. Protein sequence: CASSPPNGGGNEQFF.